What follows are 3 T cell receptor beta chains derived from one specimen sequenced in a study of Graves' ophthalmopathy and Graves' hyperthyroidism. Researchers took RNA transcripts and amplified TCR beta CDR3 regions from them. The library came from an HTBI-primed first-round RT-PCR and a second-round multiplex PCR. TCRdb re-derived calls from the multiplex PCR reads in MiXCR, one entry per CDR3 protein. The sample has roughly 500,000 distinct CDR3 sequences, over 13% seen once. Sequenced material: blood. The receptor set was obtained from a woman between 25 and 40 years old with Graves' ophthalmopathy.

This clonotype was observed many times. The CDR3, as DNA: TGTGCCAGCGGGACGGAATATAGCAATCAGCCCCAGCATTTT. This gives the protein CASGTEYSNQPQHF. The chain joins TRBV6-5 to TRBJ1-5; a possible D gene is TRBD1 (5 bases). CDR1 MNHEY and CDR2 SVGAGI come from the germline V gene. The V end lost 8 bases, the J end lost 0 bases, and 11 bases lay between the germline ends. This CDR3 region has 14 residues.

In its sample, this clonotype was seen many times. CDR3 loop: CAVKGTVNTEAFF. The CDR3 coding sequence is TGTGCCGTGAAAGGGACGGTGAACACTGAAGCTTTCTTT. This chain links TRBV24-1 with TRBJ1-1; weak D call: TRBD1 (5 bases). CDR1 is KGHDR, CDR2 SFDVKD, per germline. Deletions cut 12 bases from V and 0 bases from J, with 13 bases between. The CDR3 consists of 13 residues.

This clonotype was found many times. The V and J genes are TRBV19 and TRBJ1-1; 7 bases agree with TRBD1. V shed 6 bases, J shed 5 bases, and the junction held 6 bases outside the gene matches. The CDR3 is 13 residues long. Germline V gene data show CDR1 as LNHDA and CDR2 as SQIVND (reference sequence). Here the CDR3 reads CASSRQGWTEAFF. Written as DNA, the CDR3 is TGTGCCAGTAGCCGACAGGGCTGGACTGAAGCTTTCTTT.